Described below is a single T cell receptor (beta chain) sequence and its context. Germline and junction disagree at one end, which may indicate a read error. The record originates from a study of CD4 and CD8 cells across lung adenocarcinoma regions. TCRdb redid the calling of the PCR reads with MiXCR, one entry per CDR3 protein. Among around 10,000 distinct CDR3 sequences, 40% to 60% were seen once, and the ten largest hold roughly a third. This CDR3 region has 14 residues. Looked up from germline, CDR1 is SGHTA and CDR2 is FQGNSA. The J gene is TRBJ2-3, the V gene TRBV7-2; TRBD2 is a possible D gene (6 bases). What was sequenced was CD8+ T cells from the margin of a lung tumor. The receptor was derived from a male donor with lung adenocarcinoma. The CD4 and CD8 labels of this study may be unreliable. The CDR3 coding sequence is TGTGCCAGCAGCTCGGGCAGGCTGGACTACGAGCAGTACTTT. It codes for CASSSGRLDYEQYF.